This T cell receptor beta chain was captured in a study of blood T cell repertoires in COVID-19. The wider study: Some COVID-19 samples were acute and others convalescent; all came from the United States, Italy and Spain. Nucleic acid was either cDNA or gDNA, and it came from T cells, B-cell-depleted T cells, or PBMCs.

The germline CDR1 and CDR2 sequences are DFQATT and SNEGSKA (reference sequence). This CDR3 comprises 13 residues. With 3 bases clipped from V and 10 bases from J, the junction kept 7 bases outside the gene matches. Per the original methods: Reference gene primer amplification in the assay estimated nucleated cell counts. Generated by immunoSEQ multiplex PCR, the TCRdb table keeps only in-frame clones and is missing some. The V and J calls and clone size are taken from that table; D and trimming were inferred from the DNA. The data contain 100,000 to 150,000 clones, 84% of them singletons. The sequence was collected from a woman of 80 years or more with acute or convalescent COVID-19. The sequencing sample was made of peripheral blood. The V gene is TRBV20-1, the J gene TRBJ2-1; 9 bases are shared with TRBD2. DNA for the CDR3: TGCAGTGCTAGTTTGCTAGCGGGGACGGAGCAGTTCTTC. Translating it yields CSASLLAGTEQFF.